Listed below are T cell receptor beta chains from one sample, sequenced in a study of naive and memory T cell subsets. A single record per CDR3 protein comes from TCRdb applying MiXCR to the UMI-ligation and nested PCR reads. The sample contains around 140,000 distinct CDR3 sequences, approximately 20% of which appear only once. Sequenced input: naive CD8+ T cells from blood. These TCRs come from a human donor in good health. The CDR3 runs from the conserved cysteine through the conserved F or W. Fields, in order: V gene, D gene, clone size, J gene, CDR3 DNA, CDR3 protein. D genes are given only for firm matches. Clone sizes are given selectively: once, few, many, or a class where the clone is expanded.

V gene: TRBV20-1; D gene: TRBD2; clone size: few; J gene: TRBJ2-7; CDR3 DNA: TGCAGTGCAACGCCGCCGGGACTAGGATTTGAGCAGTACTTC; CDR3 protein: CSATPPGLGFEQYF
V gene: TRBV19; D gene: TRBD2; clone size: -; J gene: TRBJ2-1; CDR3 DNA: TGTGCCAGTAGTGCCGCAGGCGGGAGTTTCCTTACAAGTGAGCAGTTCTTC; CDR3 protein: CASSAAGGSFLTSEQFF
V gene: TRBV12-3/TRBV12-4; D gene: -; clone size: -; J gene: TRBJ2-7; CDR3 DNA: TGTGCCAGCAGTTTCCGGCGACAGATCAGGGAAGTCATTGAAGAGCAGTACTTC; CDR3 protein: CASSFRRQIREVIEEQYF
V gene: TRBV30; D gene: -; clone size: -; J gene: TRBJ1-5; CDR3 DNA: TGTGCCTGGAGTGCATTAGACAGTCCTGGGACGCCCCAGCATTTT; CDR3 protein: CAWSALDSPGTPQHF
V gene: TRBV29-1; D gene: -; clone size: -; J gene: TRBJ2-7; CDR3 DNA: TGCAGCGTTGAAGATCCCGGACAGCGAGACTACGAGCAGTACTTC; CDR3 protein: CSVEDPGQRDYEQYF
V gene: TRBV29-1; D gene: -; clone size: few; J gene: TRBJ2-3; CDR3 DNA: TGCAGCGTAGATGGGACGAATTCGGGAGATACGCAGTATTTT; CDR3 protein: CSVDGTNSGDTQYF
V gene: TRBV3-1; D gene: -; clone size: -; J gene: TRBJ1-6; CDR3 DNA: TGTGCCAGCAGCCAAACTCGGGTCACGAGCTCCTATAATTCACCCCTCCACTTT; CDR3 protein: CASSQTRVTSSYNSPLHF
V gene: TRBV6-5; D gene: -; clone size: -; J gene: TRBJ2-3; CDR3 DNA: TGTGCCAGCCGGAGACCCGACCAGCAAGATACGCAGTATTTT; CDR3 protein: CASRRPDQQDTQYF
V gene: TRBV28; D gene: TRBD2; clone size: -; J gene: TRBJ2-3; CDR3 DNA: TGTGCCAGCAGTTTTGGGCGGGAGGGCACAGATACGCAGTATTTT; CDR3 protein: CASSFGREGTDTQYF
V gene: TRBV12-3/TRBV12-4; D gene: -; clone size: many; J gene: TRBJ2-3; CDR3 DNA: TGTGCCAGCAGTTTAGTCGGAGATACGCAGTATTTT; CDR3 protein: CASSLVGDTQYF
V gene: TRBV28; D gene: TRBD1; clone size: -; J gene: TRBJ1-4; CDR3 DNA: TGTGCCAGCAGGTCGACAGGGATGGATGAAAAACTGTTTTTT; CDR3 protein: CASRSTGMDEKLFF
V gene: TRBV5-1; D gene: -; clone size: -; J gene: TRBJ2-1; CDR3 DNA: TGCGCCAGCAGCGGAGCCGGGAGTGAGCAGTTCTTC; CDR3 protein: CASSGAGSEQFF
V gene: TRBV20-1; D gene: -; clone size: few; J gene: TRBJ2-7; CDR3 DNA: TGCAGTGCTAGAGTCTTCGGATACTACGAGCAGTACTTC; CDR3 protein: CSARVFGYYEQYF
V gene: TRBV20-1; D gene: TRBD2; clone size: -; J gene: TRBJ2-3; CDR3 DNA: TGCAGTGCTCCGGGACTAGCGGGACCAGATACGCAGTATTTT; CDR3 protein: CSAPGLAGPDTQYF
V gene: TRBV7-9; D gene: TRBD2; clone size: few; J gene: TRBJ2-1; CDR3 DNA: TGTGCCAGCAGTTCAGTAGCGGGAGTCCCCGTTGAGCAGTTCTTC; CDR3 protein: CASSSVAGVPVEQFF
V gene: TRBV7-6; D gene: -; clone size: -; J gene: TRBJ2-3; CDR3 DNA: TGTGCCAGCAGCTTAGAGACGGTGCCACCGCCAGATACGCAGTATTTT; CDR3 protein: CASSLETVPPPDTQYF
V gene: TRBV27; D gene: -; clone size: -; J gene: TRBJ2-7; CDR3 DNA: TGTGCCAGCAGCCTGAGCGGAGAAGGATCCTACGAGCAGTACTTC; CDR3 protein: CASSLSGEGSYEQYF
V gene: TRBV7-8; D gene: TRBD2; clone size: many; J gene: TRBJ2-2; CDR3 DNA: TGTGCCAGCAGCCATGGGAGTAGCGGGACGAACACCGGGGAGCTGTTTTTT; CDR3 protein: CASSHGSSGTNTGELFF
V gene: TRBV6-5; D gene: -; clone size: few; J gene: TRBJ2-3; CDR3 DNA: TGTGCCAGCAGTTACACGGAGGGAACAGATACGCAGTATTTT; CDR3 protein: CASSYTEGTDTQYF
V gene: TRBV11-2; D gene: -; clone size: few; J gene: TRBJ2-3; CDR3 DNA: TGTGCCAGCAGCCAACCTCTAGATACGCAGTATTTT; CDR3 protein: CASSQPLDTQYF
V gene: TRBV20-1; D gene: TRBD1; clone size: few; J gene: TRBJ1-2; CDR3 DNA: TGCAGTGCTACTAACTGGGACAGAGGACTGCCTAACTATGGCTACACCTTC; CDR3 protein: CSATNWDRGLPNYGYTF
V gene: TRBV29-1; D gene: TRBD1; clone size: -; J gene: TRBJ2-7; CDR3 DNA: TGCAGCGGACAGGGGACCTACGAGCAGTACTTC; CDR3 protein: CSGQGTYEQYF
V gene: TRBV15; D gene: TRBD2; clone size: few; J gene: TRBJ2-1; CDR3 DNA: TGTGCCACCAGCGGACTGCTAGCGGGAGGCTACAATGAGCAGTTCTTC; CDR3 protein: CATSGLLAGGYNEQFF
V gene: TRBV3-1; D gene: TRBD2; clone size: -; J gene: TRBJ2-1; CDR3 DNA: TGTGCCAGCAGCCAAGAACGGCTAGCGGGAGTGGGCGATGAGCAGTTCTTC; CDR3 protein: CASSQERLAGVGDEQFF
V gene: TRBV12-3/TRBV12-4; D gene: -; clone size: few; J gene: TRBJ2-3; CDR3 DNA: TGTGCCAGCAGTCCCAACCTGGGGGATACGCAGTATTTT; CDR3 protein: CASSPNLGDTQYF
V gene: TRBV20-1; D gene: -; clone size: -; J gene: TRBJ2-1; CDR3 DNA: TGCAGTGCTAGAGAGGACACGAGCTCCTACAATGAGCAGTTCTTC; CDR3 protein: CSAREDTSSYNEQFF
V gene: TRBV7-9; D gene: TRBD2; clone size: -; J gene: TRBJ2-3; CDR3 DNA: TGTGCCAGCAGCCTACAGAGGGGACTAAAGACCCCCAACACAGATACGCAGTATTTT; CDR3 protein: CASSLQRGLKTPNTDTQYF
V gene: TRBV6-6; D gene: -; clone size: -; J gene: TRBJ1-3; CDR3 DNA: TGTGCCAGTTCGTCGGCTCGCTCTGGAAACACCATATATTTT; CDR3 protein: CASSSARSGNTIYF
V gene: TRBV28; D gene: -; clone size: -; J gene: TRBJ2-1; CDR3 DNA: TGTGCCAGCAGTTTGGTTACCTCCTACAATGAGCAGTTCTTC; CDR3 protein: CASSLVTSYNEQFF
V gene: TRBV27; D gene: -; clone size: -; J gene: TRBJ1-2; CDR3 DNA: TGTGCCAGCAGTTTATCGGCTCGGGGAGGAAACTATGGCTACACCTTC; CDR3 protein: CASSLSARGGNYGYTF
V gene: TRBV29-1; D gene: TRBD1; clone size: few; J gene: TRBJ1-2; CDR3 DNA: TGCAGCGTTGACCCCAAGGGGGCCCTCCTCTATGGCTACACCTTC; CDR3 protein: CSVDPKGALLYGYTF
V gene: TRBV12-3/TRBV12-4; D gene: -; clone size: -; J gene: TRBJ2-2; CDR3 DNA: TGTGCCAGCGGATTCCGGGTCACCGGGGAGCTGTTTTTT; CDR3 protein: CASGFRVTGELFF
V gene: TRBV11-2; D gene: -; clone size: few; J gene: TRBJ1-1; CDR3 DNA: TGTGCCAGCAGCTTACCCCCGGAGGCTGCTTTCTTT; CDR3 protein: CASSLPPEAAFF
V gene: TRBV19; D gene: TRBD1; clone size: few; J gene: TRBJ2-7; CDR3 DNA: TGTGCCAGTAGTATCCGCCCTGGACAGGGAGACGAGCAGTACTTC; CDR3 protein: CASSIRPGQGDEQYF
V gene: TRBV14; D gene: -; clone size: -; J gene: TRBJ2-7; CDR3 DNA: TGTGCCAGCAGCCGGGAGAGGTCCTACGAGCAGTACTTC; CDR3 protein: CASSRERSYEQYF
V gene: TRBV7-6; D gene: TRBD1; clone size: many; J gene: TRBJ2-1; CDR3 DNA: TGTGCCAGCAGTCCCCCCGGGACAGAATTTAATTTGTTCTTC; CDR3 protein: CASSPPGTEFNLFF
V gene: TRBV6-5; D gene: -; clone size: few; J gene: TRBJ2-1; CDR3 DNA: TGTGCCAGCAGCCACGGGGTCAATGAGCAGTTCTTC; CDR3 protein: CASSHGVNEQFF
V gene: TRBV28; D gene: -; clone size: few; J gene: TRBJ2-7; CDR3 DNA: TGTGCCAGCAGTTTTTCAGGGCAGGGCTTCTCCTACGAGCAGTACTTC; CDR3 protein: CASSFSGQGFSYEQYF
V gene: TRBV7-9; D gene: -; clone size: few; J gene: TRBJ1-2; CDR3 DNA: TGTGCCAGCAGCTCAATAGACAAGAACTATGGCTACACCTTC; CDR3 protein: CASSSIDKNYGYTF
V gene: TRBV14; D gene: TRBD1; clone size: -; J gene: TRBJ2-2; CDR3 DNA: TGTGCCAGCAGCCAAAAGACAGGGCGGGAGCTGTTTTTT; CDR3 protein: CASSQKTGRELFF
V gene: TRBV29-1; D gene: -; clone size: few; J gene: TRBJ2-5; CDR3 DNA: TGCAGCGTTGTTGGGACCCGGACAGTAAACCAAGAGACCCAGTACTTC; CDR3 protein: CSVVGTRTVNQETQYF
V gene: TRBV5-1; D gene: TRBD1; clone size: few; J gene: TRBJ1-4; CDR3 DNA: TGCGCCAGCAGCACCCCGGGACAGGGGGAGGACGGAAAACTGTTTTTT; CDR3 protein: CASSTPGQGEDGKLFF
V gene: TRBV27; D gene: TRBD2; clone size: -; J gene: TRBJ2-7; CDR3 DNA: TGTGCCAGCAGTTTATGGTTGGGGGGGTTCCACGAGCAGTACTTC; CDR3 protein: CASSLWLGGFHEQYF
V gene: TRBV9; D gene: -; clone size: -; J gene: TRBJ2-1; CDR3 DNA: TGTGCCAGCAGCGGCGTTTCTCACAATGAGCAGTTCTTC; CDR3 protein: CASSGVSHNEQFF
V gene: TRBV9; D gene: -; clone size: -; J gene: TRBJ1-4; CDR3 DNA: TGTGCCAGCAGCGTAGTCGCGGGGGCCGATGAAAAACTGTTTTTT; CDR3 protein: CASSVVAGADEKLFF
V gene: TRBV7-6; D gene: TRBD2; clone size: few; J gene: TRBJ2-7; CDR3 DNA: TGTGCCAGCAGCCCCGCGTTTGGGAGCGGGAGGGCAGCCTACGAGCAGTACTTC; CDR3 protein: CASSPAFGSGRAAYEQYF
V gene: TRBV19; D gene: TRBD2; clone size: -; J gene: TRBJ2-7; CDR3 DNA: TGTGCCAGTATCCCGACTAGCGGGAGGCCCTACGAGCAGTACTTC; CDR3 protein: CASIPTSGRPYEQYF
V gene: TRBV12-3/TRBV12-4; D gene: -; clone size: many; J gene: TRBJ2-3; CDR3 DNA: TGTGCCAGCAGTCCCCCGGGGGATACGCAGTATTTT; CDR3 protein: CASSPPGDTQYF
V gene: TRBV28; D gene: -; clone size: few; J gene: TRBJ2-3; CDR3 DNA: TGTGCCAGCACCCCGGACGCCTCGACAGATACGCAGTATTTT; CDR3 protein: CASTPDASTDTQYF
V gene: TRBV28; D gene: TRBD1; clone size: -; J gene: TRBJ2-7; CDR3 DNA: TGTGCCAGCAGTTTAGGGGACAGGGGCCACGAGCAGTACTTC; CDR3 protein: CASSLGDRGHEQYF
V gene: TRBV7-9; D gene: -; clone size: -; J gene: TRBJ1-1; CDR3 DNA: TGTGCCAGCAGCTTAGGGGAAGGTGGAGACACTGAAGCTTTCTTT; CDR3 protein: CASSLGEGGDTEAFF
V gene: TRBV27; D gene: -; clone size: few; J gene: TRBJ2-5; CDR3 DNA: TGTGCCAGCAGTTTATCGACGGAAGAGACCCAGTACTTC; CDR3 protein: CASSLSTEETQYF
V gene: TRBV9; D gene: -; clone size: -; J gene: TRBJ1-1; CDR3 DNA: TGTGCCAGCAGCCCCCCCGGGGGTTGGGACTGGAAGACTGAAGCTTTCTTT; CDR3 protein: CASSPPGGWDWKTEAFF
V gene: TRBV28; D gene: -; clone size: few; J gene: TRBJ2-7; CDR3 DNA: TGTGCCAGCGGTCGTGAGCAGTACTTC; CDR3 protein: CASGREQYF
V gene: TRBV5-1; D gene: TRBD2; clone size: -; J gene: TRBJ2-1; CDR3 DNA: TGCGCCAGCAGCTTTAGCGGGAGGGCCCCCTACAATGAGCAGTTCTTC; CDR3 protein: CASSFSGRAPYNEQFF
V gene: TRBV6-5; D gene: TRBD1; clone size: -; J gene: TRBJ1-5; CDR3 DNA: TGTGCCAGCAGCCGGGACAGGGGATATCAGCCCCAGCATTTT; CDR3 protein: CASSRDRGYQPQHF